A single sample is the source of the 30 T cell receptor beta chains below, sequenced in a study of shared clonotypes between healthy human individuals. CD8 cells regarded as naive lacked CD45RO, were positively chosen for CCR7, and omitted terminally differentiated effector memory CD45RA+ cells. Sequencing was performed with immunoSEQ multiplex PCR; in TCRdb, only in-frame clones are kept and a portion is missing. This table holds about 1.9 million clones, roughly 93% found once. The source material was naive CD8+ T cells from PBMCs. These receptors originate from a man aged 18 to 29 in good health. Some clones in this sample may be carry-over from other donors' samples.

The CDR3 region is CASSLSLRNYNEQFF. The CDR3 nucleotides read TGTGCCAGCAGTTTATCTCTCAGGAACTACAATGAGCAGTTCTTC. J is TRBJ2-1 and V is TRBV27; D call uncertain. The CDR3 spans 15 residues. Germline V gene lookup returns CDR1 MNHEY and CDR2 SMNVEV (reference sequence). V lost 0 bases and J lost 3, with 9 bases in between.

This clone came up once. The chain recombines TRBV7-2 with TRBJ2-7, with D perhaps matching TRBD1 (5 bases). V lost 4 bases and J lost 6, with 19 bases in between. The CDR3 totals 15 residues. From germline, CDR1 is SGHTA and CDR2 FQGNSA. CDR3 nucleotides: TGTGCCAGCAGCTCTCGACAGTGGGATCCGTTCGAGCAGTACTTC. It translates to CASSSRQWDPFEQYF.

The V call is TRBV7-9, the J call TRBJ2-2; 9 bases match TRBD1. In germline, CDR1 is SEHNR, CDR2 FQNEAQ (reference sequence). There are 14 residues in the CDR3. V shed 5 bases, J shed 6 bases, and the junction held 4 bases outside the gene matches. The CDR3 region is CASSQQGAAGELFF. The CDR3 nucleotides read TGTGCCAGCAGCCAACAGGGGGCGGCCGGGGAGCTGTTTTTT.

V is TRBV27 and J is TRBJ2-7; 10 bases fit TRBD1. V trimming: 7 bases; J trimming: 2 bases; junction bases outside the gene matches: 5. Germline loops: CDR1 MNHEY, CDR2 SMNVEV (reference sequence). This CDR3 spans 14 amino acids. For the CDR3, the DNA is TGTGCCAGCACCAGGACAGGGGGAACCTACGAGCAGTACTTC. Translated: CASTRTGGTYEQYF.

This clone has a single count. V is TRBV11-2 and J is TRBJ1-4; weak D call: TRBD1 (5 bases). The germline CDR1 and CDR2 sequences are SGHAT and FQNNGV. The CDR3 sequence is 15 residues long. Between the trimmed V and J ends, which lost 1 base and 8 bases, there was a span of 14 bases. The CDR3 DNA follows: TGTGCCAGCAGCTTAGGGGGCGGAGGTTTAGAAAAACTGTTTTTT. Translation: CASSLGGGGLEKLFF.

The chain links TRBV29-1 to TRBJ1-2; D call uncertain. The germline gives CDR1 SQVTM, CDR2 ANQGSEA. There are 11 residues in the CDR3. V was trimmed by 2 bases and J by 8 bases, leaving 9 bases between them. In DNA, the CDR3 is TGCAGCGTTGAAAGCAGGCCCGGCTACACCTTC. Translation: CSVESRPGYTF.

In nucleotides, the CDR3 is TGCGCCAGCAGCAGGACAGATATAAGTTACGAGCAGTACTTC. Amino acids: CASSRTDISYEQYF. The rearrangement uses TRBV5-1 and TRBJ2-7; a weak D match, TRBD1 (6 bases). Germline values: CDR1 SGHRS, CDR2 YFSETQ. V was cut by 4 bases and J by 4 bases, with 15 bases left in between. This CDR3 region has 14 residues. Combining the CDR3 with reference TRBV5-1 and TRBJ2-7 gives the whole variable domain KAGVTQTPRYLIKTRGQQVTLSCSPISGHRSVSWYQQTPGQGLQFLFEYFSETQRNKGNFPGRFSGRQFSNSRSEMNVSTLELGDSALYLCASSRTDISYEQYFGPGTRLTVT.

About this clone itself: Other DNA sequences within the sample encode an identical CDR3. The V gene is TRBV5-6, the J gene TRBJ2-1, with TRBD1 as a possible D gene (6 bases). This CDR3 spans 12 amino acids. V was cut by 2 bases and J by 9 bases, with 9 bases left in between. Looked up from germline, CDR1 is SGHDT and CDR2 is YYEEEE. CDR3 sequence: CASSFRGSEQFF. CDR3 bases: TGTGCCAGCAGCTTCAGGGGAAGTGAGCAGTTCTTC.

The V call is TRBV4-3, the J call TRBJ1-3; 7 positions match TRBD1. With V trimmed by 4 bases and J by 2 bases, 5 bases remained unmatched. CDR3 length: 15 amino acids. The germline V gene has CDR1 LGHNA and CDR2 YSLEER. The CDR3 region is CASSRQGQTGNTIYF. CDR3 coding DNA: TGCGCCAGCAGCCGCCAGGGACAGACTGGAAACACCATATATTTT.

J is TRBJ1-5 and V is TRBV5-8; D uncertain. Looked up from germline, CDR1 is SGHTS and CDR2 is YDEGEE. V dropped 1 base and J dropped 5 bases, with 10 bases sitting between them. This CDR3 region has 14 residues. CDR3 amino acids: CASSLYGEDQPQHF. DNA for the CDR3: TGTGCCAGCAGCTTGTACGGGGAAGATCAGCCCCAGCATTTT. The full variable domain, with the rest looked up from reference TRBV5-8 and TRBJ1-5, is EAGVTQSPTHLIKTRGQQATLRCSPISGHTSVYWYQQALGLGLQFLLWYDEGEERNRGNFPPRFSGRQFPNYSSELNVNALELEDSALYLCASSLYGEDQPQHFGDGTRLSIL.

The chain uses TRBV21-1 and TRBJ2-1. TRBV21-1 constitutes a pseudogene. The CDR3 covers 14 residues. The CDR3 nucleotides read TGTGCCAGCAGCGGCCGCGCCTCCTACAATGAGCAGTTCTTC. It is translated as CASSGRASYNEQFF.

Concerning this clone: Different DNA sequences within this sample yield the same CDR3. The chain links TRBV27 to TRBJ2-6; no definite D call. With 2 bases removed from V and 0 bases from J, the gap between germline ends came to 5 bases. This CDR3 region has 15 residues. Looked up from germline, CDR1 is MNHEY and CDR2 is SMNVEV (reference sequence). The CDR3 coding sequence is TGTGCCAGCAGTTTACCGAGCTCTGGGGCCAACGTCCTGACTTTC. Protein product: CASSLPSSGANVLTF.

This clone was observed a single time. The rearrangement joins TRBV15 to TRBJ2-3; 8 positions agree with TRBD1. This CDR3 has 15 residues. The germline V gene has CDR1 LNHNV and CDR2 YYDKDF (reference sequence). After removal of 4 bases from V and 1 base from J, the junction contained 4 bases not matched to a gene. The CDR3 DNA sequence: TGTGCCACCAGCATATCAGGGGGCGGCACAGATACGCAGTATTTT. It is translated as CATSISGGGTDTQYF.

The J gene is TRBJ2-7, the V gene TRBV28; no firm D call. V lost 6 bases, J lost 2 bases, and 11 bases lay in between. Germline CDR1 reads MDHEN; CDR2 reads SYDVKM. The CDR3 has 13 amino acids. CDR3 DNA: TGTGCCAGCAGGGCCTCCAAGCCCTACGAGCAGTACTTC. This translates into CASRASKPYEQYF.

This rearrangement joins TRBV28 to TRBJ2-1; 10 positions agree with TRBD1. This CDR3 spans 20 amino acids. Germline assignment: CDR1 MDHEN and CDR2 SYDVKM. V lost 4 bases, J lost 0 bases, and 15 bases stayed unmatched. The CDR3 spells CASSSIRDRGLQFSYNEQFF. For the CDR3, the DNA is TGTGCCAGCAGTTCCATCCGGGACAGGGGTCTCCAGTTCTCCTACAATGAGCAGTTCTTC.

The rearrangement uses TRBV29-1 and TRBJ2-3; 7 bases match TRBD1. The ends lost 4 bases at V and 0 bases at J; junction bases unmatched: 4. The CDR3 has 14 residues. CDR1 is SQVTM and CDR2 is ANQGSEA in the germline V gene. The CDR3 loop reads CSVVGGLSTDTQYF. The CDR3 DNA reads TGCAGCGTTGTAGGGGGCTTAAGCACAGATACGCAGTATTTT.

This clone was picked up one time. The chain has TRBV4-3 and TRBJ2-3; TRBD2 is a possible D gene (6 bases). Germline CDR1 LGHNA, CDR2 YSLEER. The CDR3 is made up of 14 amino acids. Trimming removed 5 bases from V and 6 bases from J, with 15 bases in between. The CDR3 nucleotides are TGCGCCAGCAGCAGGAGGGAGGTTGGGGATACGCAGTATTTT. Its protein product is CASSRREVGDTQYF.

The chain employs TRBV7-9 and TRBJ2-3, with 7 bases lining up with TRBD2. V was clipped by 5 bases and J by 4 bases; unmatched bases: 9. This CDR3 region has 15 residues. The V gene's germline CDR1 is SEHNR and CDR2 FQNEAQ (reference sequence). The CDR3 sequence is CASSLGGEGPDTQYF. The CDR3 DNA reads TGTGCCAGCAGCCTGGGAGGGGAGGGTCCAGATACGCAGTATTTT.

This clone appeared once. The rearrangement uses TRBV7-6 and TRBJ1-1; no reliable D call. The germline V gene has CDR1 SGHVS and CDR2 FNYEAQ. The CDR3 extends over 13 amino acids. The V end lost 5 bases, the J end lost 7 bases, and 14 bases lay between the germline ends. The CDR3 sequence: CASSPDGESEAFF. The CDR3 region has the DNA TGTGCCAGCAGCCCCGATGGGGAGAGTGAAGCTTTCTTT.

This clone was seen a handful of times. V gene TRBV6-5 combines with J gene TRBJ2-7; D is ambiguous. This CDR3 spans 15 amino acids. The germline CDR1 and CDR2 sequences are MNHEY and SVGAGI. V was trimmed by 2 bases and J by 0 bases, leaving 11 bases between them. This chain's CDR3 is CASSYGLGNSYEQYF. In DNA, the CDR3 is TGTGCCAGCAGTTACGGTCTAGGAAACTCCTACGAGCAGTACTTC.

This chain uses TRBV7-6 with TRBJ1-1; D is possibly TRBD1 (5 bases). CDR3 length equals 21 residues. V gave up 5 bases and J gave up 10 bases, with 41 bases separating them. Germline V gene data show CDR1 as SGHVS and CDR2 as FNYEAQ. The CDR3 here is CASSPNPIGTSITTYPGGAFF. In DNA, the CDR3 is TGTGCCAGCAGCCCAAACCCTATTGGGACTTCGATAACCACCTACCCTGGGGGAGCTTTCTTT.

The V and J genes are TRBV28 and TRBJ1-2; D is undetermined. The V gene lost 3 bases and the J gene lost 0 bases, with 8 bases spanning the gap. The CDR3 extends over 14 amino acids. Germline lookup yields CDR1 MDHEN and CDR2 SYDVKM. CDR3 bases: TGTGCCAGCAGTTTTCCGTCAGCTAACTATGGCTACACCTTC. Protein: CASSFPSANYGYTF.

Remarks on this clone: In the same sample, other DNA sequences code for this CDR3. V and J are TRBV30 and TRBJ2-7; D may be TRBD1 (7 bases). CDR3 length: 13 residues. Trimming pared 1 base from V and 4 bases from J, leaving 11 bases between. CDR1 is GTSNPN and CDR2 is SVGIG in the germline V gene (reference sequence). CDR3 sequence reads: CAWSGQGGYEQYF. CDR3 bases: TGTGCCTGGAGTGGGCAGGGGGGTTACGAGCAGTACTTC.

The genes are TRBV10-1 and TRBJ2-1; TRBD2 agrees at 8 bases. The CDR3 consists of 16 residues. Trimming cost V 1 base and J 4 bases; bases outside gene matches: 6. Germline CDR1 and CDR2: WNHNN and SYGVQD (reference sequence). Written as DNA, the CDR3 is TGCGCCAGCAGTGAGTTTGTGACTAGCGTATACAATGAGCAGTTCTTC. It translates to CASSEFVTSVYNEQFF.

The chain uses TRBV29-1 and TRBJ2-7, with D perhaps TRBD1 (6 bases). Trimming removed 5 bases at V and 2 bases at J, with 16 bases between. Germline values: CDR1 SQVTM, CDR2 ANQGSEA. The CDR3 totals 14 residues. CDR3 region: CSVQGGDLPYEQYF. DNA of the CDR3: TGCAGCGTTCAAGGGGGTGACCTCCCCTACGAGCAGTACTTC.

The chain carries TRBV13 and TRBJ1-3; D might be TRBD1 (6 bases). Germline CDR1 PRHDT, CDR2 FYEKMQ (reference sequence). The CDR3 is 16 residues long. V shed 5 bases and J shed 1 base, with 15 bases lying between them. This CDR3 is CASSPTGSWSGNTIYF. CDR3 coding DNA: TGTGCCAGCAGCCCCACAGGGAGCTGGTCTGGAAACACCATATATTTT.

The CDR3 region is CASSLSGRHYEQYF. The CDR3 DNA follows: TGTGCCAGCAGCTTAAGTGGTCGGCACTACGAGCAGTACTTC. The rearrangement links TRBV7-9 to TRBJ2-7; D not certain. The V gene lost 2 bases and the J gene lost 3 bases, with 11 bases spanning the gap. Germline CDR1 is SEHNR and CDR2 is FQNEAQ (reference sequence). This CDR3 is built from 14 residues. Variable domain in full (rest from reference TRBV7-9 and TRBJ2-7): DTGVSQNPRHKITKRGQNVTFRCDPISEHNRLYWYRQTLGQGPEFLTYFQNEAQLEKSRLLSDRFSAERPKGSFSTLEIQRTEQGDSAMYLCASSLSGRHYEQYFGPGTRLTVT.

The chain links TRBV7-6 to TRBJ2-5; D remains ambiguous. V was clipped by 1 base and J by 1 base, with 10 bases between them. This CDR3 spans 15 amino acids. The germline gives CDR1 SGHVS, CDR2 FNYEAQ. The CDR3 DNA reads TGTGCCAGCAGCTTAGTTTACCGGAGCCAAGAGACCCAGTACTTC. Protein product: CASSLVYRSQETQYF.

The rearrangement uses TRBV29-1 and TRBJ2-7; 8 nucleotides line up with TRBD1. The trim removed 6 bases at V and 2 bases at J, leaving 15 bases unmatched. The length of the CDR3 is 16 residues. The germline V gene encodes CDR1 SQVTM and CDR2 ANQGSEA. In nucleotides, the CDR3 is TGCAGCGTAACCTTTCGGGACAGGAGAACCCCCTACGAGCAGTACTTC. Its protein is CSVTFRDRRTPYEQYF.

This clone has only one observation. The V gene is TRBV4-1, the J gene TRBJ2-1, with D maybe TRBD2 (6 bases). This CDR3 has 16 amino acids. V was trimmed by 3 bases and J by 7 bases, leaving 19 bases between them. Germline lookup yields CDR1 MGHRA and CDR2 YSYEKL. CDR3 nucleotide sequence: TGCGCCAGCAGCCACCTTACGGGAGCTTTGGGGAATGAGCAGTTCTTC. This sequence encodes CASSHLTGALGNEQFF.